Presented here are 20 T cell receptor beta chains from one specimen sequenced in a study of CD8 T cells in ankylosing spondylitis. TCRdb reprocessed the 5' RACE reads via MiXCR and lists one record per CDR3 protein. The top ten clones hold roughly 3.4% of a sample with around 120,000 distinct CDR3 sequences, around 9.7% of them seen once. The material sequenced was blood, either unsorted or a sorted T cell fraction (not recorded which). All receptors come from a male donor with ankylosing spondylitis or in good health (not recorded which).

This clonotype occurred many times. This rearrangement joins TRBV29-1 to TRBJ2-1, with TRBD2 identical over 7 bases. The V and J ends lost 7 bases and 2 bases, in that order; junction bases with no gene match: 5. CDR1 SQVTM and CDR2 ANQGSEA come from the germline V gene. This CDR3 region has 13 residues. Here the CDR3 reads CSGGGLAYNEQFF. As DNA, the CDR3 is TGCAGCGGGGGCGGACTAGCCTACAATGAGCAGTTCTTC.

The sample holds many counts of this clonotype. The chain combines TRBV4-3 with TRBJ1-2; D is unclear. This CDR3 region has 15 residues. The V end was cut by 4 bases, the J end by 5 bases, with 17 bases between. Germline CDR1 reads LGHNA; CDR2 reads YSLEER. The CDR3 here is CASSLLNGEGYGYTF. Written as DNA, the CDR3 is TGCGCCAGCAGCCTGCTCAATGGGGAAGGGTATGGCTACACCTTC.

This CDR3 reads CASNRVSGANVLTF. For the CDR3, the DNA is TGTGCCAGCAATCGGGTTTCTGGGGCCAACGTCCTGACTTTC. The chain has TRBV27 and TRBJ2-6; D ambiguous. The V gene lost 7 bases and the J gene lost 1 base, with 8 bases spanning the gap. This CDR3 region has 14 residues. Germline values: CDR1 MNHEY, CDR2 SMNVEV (reference sequence).

Ten or more counts support this clonotype. This chain connects TRBV7-3 to TRBJ2-2; D not resolved. V lost 0 bases and J lost 0, with 5 bases in between. The CDR3 is 15 residues long. Germline values: CDR1 SGHTA, CDR2 FQGTGA. Here the CDR3 reads CASSLTGTNTGELFF. The CDR3 region has the DNA TGTGCCAGCAGCTTAACGGGGACGAACACCGGGGAGCTGTTTTTT. Drawing the rest from reference TRBV7-3 and TRBJ2-2, the complete variable domain is GAGVSQTPSNKVTEKGKYVELRCDPISGHTALYWYRQSLGQGPEFLIYFQGTGAADDSGLPNDRFFAVRPEGSVSTLKIQRTERGDSAVYLCASSLTGTNTGELFFGEGSRLTVL.

This clonotype was observed many times. The rearrangement joins TRBV7-2 to TRBJ2-7; D is unclear. V was shortened by 0 bases and J by 4 bases, with 4 bases between the two germline ends. This CDR3 spans 12 amino acids. Germline V gene lookup returns CDR1 SGHTA and CDR2 FQGNSA. The CDR3 loop is CASSLATYEQYF. The CDR3 bases are TGTGCCAGCAGCTTAGCGACATACGAGCAGTACTTC.

The table lists this clonotype with many counts. The rearrangement links TRBV2 to TRBJ1-6, with TRBD1 matching over 9 bases. This CDR3 is 14 amino acids long. V lost 6 bases to trimming and J lost 10 bases; unmatched junction nucleotides: 7. Germline V gene lookup returns CDR1 SNHLY and CDR2 FYNNEI. The CDR3 coding sequence is TGTGCCAGCAGAGGGACAGGGACAGGGTCACCCCTCCACTTT. It encodes CASRGTGTGSPLHF.

This clonotype was recorded at least ten times. J is TRBJ2-5 and V is TRBV15; possibly TRBD2 for D (7 bases). Trimming left V 1 base short and J 5 bases short, with 14 bases between. This CDR3 contains 15 residues. CDR1 is LNHNV, CDR2 YYDKDF, per germline (reference sequence). This CDR3 is CATSRGTRGKETQYF. CDR3 in DNA: TGTGCCACCAGCAGAGGGACTAGGGGGAAGGAGACCCAGTACTTC.

This clonotype appeared a few times. V gene TRBV20-1 combines with J gene TRBJ2-5, with TRBD1 matching over 10 bases. CDR3 size: 15 residues. Looked up from germline, CDR1 is DFQATT and CDR2 is SNEGSKA (reference sequence). The V segment lost 6 bases and the J segment 3 bases; nucleotides outside the gene matches: 10. The CDR3 protein is CSANPPGTGEETQYF. The CDR3 coding sequence is TGCAGTGCCAACCCCCCCGGGACAGGGGAAGAGACCCAGTACTTC.

This clonotype has ten or more counts. This chain connects TRBV27 to TRBJ2-2, with 13 bases lining up with TRBD2. The CDR3 is 16 amino acids. Germline V CDR1 and CDR2: MNHEY, SMNVEV (reference sequence). V trimming: 6 bases; J trimming: 2 bases; junction bases outside the gene matches: 3. CDR3: CASRGLAGLNTGELFF. For the CDR3, the DNA is TGTGCCAGCAGGGGACTAGCGGGACTTAACACCGGGGAGCTGTTTTTT.

This clonotype came up a few times. This chain joins TRBV7-6 and TRBJ2-2, with D unresolved. The CDR3 spans 16 residues. Germline values: CDR1 SGHVS, CDR2 FNYEAQ. V was clipped by 0 bases and J by 5 bases, with 13 bases between them. The CDR3 region has the DNA TGTGCCAGCAGCTTAGCGCTGAGTAGCCCAACCGGGGAGCTGTTTTTT. It is translated as CASSLALSSPTGELFF. Supplemented by reference TRBV7-6 and TRBJ2-2, the full variable domain reads GAGVSQSPRYKVTKRGQDVALRCDPISGHVSLYWYRQALGQGPEFLTYFNYEAQQDKSGLPNDRFSAERPEGSISTLTIQRTEQRDSAMYRCASSLALSSPTGELFFGEGSRLTVL.

The chain is built from TRBV7-9 and TRBJ2-5; perhaps TRBD1 as D (6 bases). The V gene lost 2 bases and the J gene lost 1 base, with 11 bases spanning the gap. Germline CDR1 reads SEHNR; CDR2 reads FQNEAQ (reference sequence). The CDR3 runs to 15 residues. The CDR3 DNA follows: TGTGCCAGCAGCTTACAGGGGAATCCCCAAGAGACCCAGTACTTC. It translates to CASSLQGNPQETQYF. Full variable domain (remainder filled in from reference TRBV7-9 and TRBJ2-5): DTGVSQNPRHKITKRGQNVTFRCDPISEHNRLYWYRQTLGQGPEFLTYFQNEAQLEKSRLLSDRFSAERPKGSFSTLEIQRTEQGDSAMYLCASSLQGNPQETQYFGPGTRLLVL.

This clonotype was counted ten times or more. This rearrangement joins TRBV5-1 to TRBJ2-5, with TRBD2 matching over 7 bases. Germline V gene data show CDR1 as SGHRS and CDR2 as YFSETQ. V lost 0 bases, J lost 2 bases, and 1 base stayed unmatched. The CDR3 has 14 residues. CDR3: CASSLGLAQETQYF. As DNA, the CDR3 is TGCGCCAGCAGCTTGGGACTAGCACAAGAGACCCAGTACTTC.

V gene TRBV11-2 combines with J gene TRBJ2-2; TRBD1 agrees at 9 bases. This CDR3 region has 16 residues. J gave up 5 bases and V 1 base, and 5 bases lay outside the gene matches. Germline V CDR1 and CDR2: SGHAT, FQNNGV. CDR3 DNA sequence: TGTGCCAGCAGCTTAGTTGGACAGGGGCGAACCGGGGAGCTGTTTTTT. Translating gives CASSLVGQGRTGELFF.

In its sample, this clonotype was seen a few times. The chain carries TRBV6-6 and TRBJ2-1; 10 bases align to TRBD2. This CDR3 is 13 amino acids long. Germline CDR1 reads MNHNY; CDR2 reads SVGAGI (reference sequence). After removal of 6 bases from V and 5 bases from J, the junction contained 1 base not matched to a gene. The CDR3 here is CASRGLADNEQFF. DNA of the CDR3: TGTGCCAGCAGAGGACTAGCGGACAATGAGCAGTTCTTC.

A single count supports this clonotype. The chain couples TRBV7-8 to TRBJ2-2; TRBD1 matches 8 bases. The V gene's germline CDR1 is SGHVS and CDR2 FQNEAQ. This CDR3 has 15 residues. Germline trimming cut 6 bases from V and 5 bases from J; bases unmatched to any gene: 8. As DNA, the CDR3 is TGTGCCAGCAGTTCCGGACAGGGTCGTACCGGGGAGCTGTTTTTT. It codes for CASSSGQGRTGELFF.

Comments on this clonotype: An end of the junction does not agree with germline; a read error may underlie this. This chain joins TRBV5-1 and TRBJ2-7; D is ambiguous. The CDR3 is made up of 16 amino acids. CDR1 and CDR2 from the germline V gene are SGHRS and YFSETQ. CDR3 DNA sequence: TGCGCCAGCAGCTTGGCCCGGGCGGAGATGATGTACGACCAGTACTTC. This encodes CASSLARAEMMYDQYF.

V is TRBV20-1 and J is TRBJ2-7, with D unclear. Germline-derived CDR1 and CDR2 are DFQATT and SNEGSKA (reference sequence). V gave up 1 base and J gave up 4 bases, with 8 bases separating them. The CDR3 loop spans 12 amino acids. CDR3: CSARATKYEQYF. The CDR3 coding sequence is TGCAGTGCTAGAGCGACCAAGTACGAGCAGTACTTC.

The rearrangement links TRBV5-1 to TRBJ2-5; TRBD1 or TRBD2 may be the D gene (6 bases each). Germline V lookup: CDR1 SGHRS, CDR2 YFSETQ. V was cut by 4 bases and J by 5 bases, with 21 bases left in between. The CDR3 has 16 residues. The CDR3 sequence is CASSVEGDRILETQYF. CDR3 DNA: TGCGCCAGCAGCGTGGAGGGGGACCGCATATTGGAGACCCAGTACTTC.

The gene calls are TRBV5-1 and TRBJ1-1; 10 nucleotides agree with TRBD1. The V and J ends lost 3 bases and 0 bases, in that order; junction bases with no gene match: 5. This CDR3 region has 16 residues. CDR1 and CDR2 (germline): SGHRS, YFSETQ. The CDR3 DNA sequence: TGCGCCAGCAGCTGGGACAGGGGCATTATGAACACTGAAGCTTTCTTT. This sequence encodes CASSWDRGIMNTEAFF.

This clonotype was counted many times. The rearrangement joins TRBV7-9 to TRBJ2-1, with D unclear. The CDR3 covers 11 residues. The germline gives CDR1 SEHNR, CDR2 FQNEAQ (reference sequence). V was clipped by 7 bases and J by 12 bases, with 13 bases between them. CDR3 sequence reads: CASKLNWGQFF. The CDR3 region has the DNA TGTGCCAGCAAGCTCAACTGGGGGCAGTTCTTC.